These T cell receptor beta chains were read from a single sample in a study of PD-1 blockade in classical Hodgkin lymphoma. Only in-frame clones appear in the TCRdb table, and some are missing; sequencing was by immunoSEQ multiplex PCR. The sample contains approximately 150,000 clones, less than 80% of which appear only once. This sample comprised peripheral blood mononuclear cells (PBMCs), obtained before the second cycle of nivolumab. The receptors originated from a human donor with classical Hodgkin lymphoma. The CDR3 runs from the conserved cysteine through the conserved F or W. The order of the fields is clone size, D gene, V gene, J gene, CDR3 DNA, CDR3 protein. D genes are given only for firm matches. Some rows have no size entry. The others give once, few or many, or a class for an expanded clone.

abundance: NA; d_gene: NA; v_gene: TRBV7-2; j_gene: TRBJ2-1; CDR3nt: TGTGCCAGCAGCTTAGGGCAGGCGCGACCAAGGGGGGATGAGCAGTTCTTC; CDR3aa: CASSLGQARPRGDEQFF
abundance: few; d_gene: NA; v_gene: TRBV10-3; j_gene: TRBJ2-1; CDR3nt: TGTGCCATCACCACACACAATGAGCAGTTCTTC; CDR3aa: CAITTHNEQFF
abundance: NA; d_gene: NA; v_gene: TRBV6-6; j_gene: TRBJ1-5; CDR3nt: TGTGCCAGCAGTTACCAGGGTGGTCAGCCCCAGCATTTT; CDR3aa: CASSYQGGQPQHF
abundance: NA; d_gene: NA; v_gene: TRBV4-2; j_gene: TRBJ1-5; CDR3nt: TGTGCCAGCAGCCAAGATCGGGGGTACGGACAGCCCCAGCATTTT; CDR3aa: CASSQDRGYGQPQHF
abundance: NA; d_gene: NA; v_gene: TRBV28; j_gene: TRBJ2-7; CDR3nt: TGTGCCAGCAGTTTATACCGGGATTTCTCCTACGAGCAGTACTTC; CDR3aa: CASSLYRDFSYEQYF
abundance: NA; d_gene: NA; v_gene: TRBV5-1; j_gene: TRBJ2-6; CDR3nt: TGCGCCAGCAGCTCTGACAGGAACTCTGGGGCCAACGTCCTGACTTTC; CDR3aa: CASSSDRNSGANVLTF
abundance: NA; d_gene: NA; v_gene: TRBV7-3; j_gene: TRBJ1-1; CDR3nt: TGTGCCAGCAGCTTAAATCCGGGGAGAAGTACTGAAGCTTTCTTT; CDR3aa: CASSLNPGRSTEAFF
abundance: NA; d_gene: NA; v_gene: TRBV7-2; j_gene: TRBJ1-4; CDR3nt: TGTGCCAGCAGCTTACTACCAGGCCGGGGAGGAAAACTGTTTTTT; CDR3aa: CASSLLPGRGGKLFF
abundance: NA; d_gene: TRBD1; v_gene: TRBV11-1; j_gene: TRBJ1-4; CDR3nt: TGTGCCAGCAGTTCCGGGACAGGGGATGAAAAACTGTTTTTT; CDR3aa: CASSSGTGDEKLFF
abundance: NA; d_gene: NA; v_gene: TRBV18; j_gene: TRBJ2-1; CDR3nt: TGTGCCAGCTCACCAACCGGGGCCCATTACAATGAGCAGTTCTTC; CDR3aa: CASSPTGAHYNEQFF
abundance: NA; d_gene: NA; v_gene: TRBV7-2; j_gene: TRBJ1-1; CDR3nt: TGTGCCAGCAGTCTGACCCACACTGAAGCTTTCTTT; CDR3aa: CASSLTHTEAFF
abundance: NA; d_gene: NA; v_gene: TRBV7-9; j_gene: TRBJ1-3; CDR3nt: TGTGCCAGCAGCTTAGCGTGGGCCCCTGGAAACACCATATATTTT; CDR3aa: CASSLAWAPGNTIYF
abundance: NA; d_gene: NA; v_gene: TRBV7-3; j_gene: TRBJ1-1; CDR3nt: TGTGCCAGCAGCCCAGGCAGGGTCGGTCCTTTTCGCACTGAAGCTTTCTTT; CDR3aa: CASSPGRVGPFRTEAFF
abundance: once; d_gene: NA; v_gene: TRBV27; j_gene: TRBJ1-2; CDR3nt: TGTGCCAGCAGTTTATCGGGGCGGCCCTATGGCTACACCTTC; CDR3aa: CASSLSGRPYGYTF
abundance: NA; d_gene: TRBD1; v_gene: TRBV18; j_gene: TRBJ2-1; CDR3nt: TGTGCCAGCTCATCAATAACAGGGGCCGGGTCCAATGAGCAGTTCTTC; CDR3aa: CASSSITGAGSNEQFF
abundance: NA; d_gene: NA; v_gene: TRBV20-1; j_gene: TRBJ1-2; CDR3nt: TGCAGTCCCCAGATAGGGGATGGCTACACCTTC; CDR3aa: CSPQIGDGYTF
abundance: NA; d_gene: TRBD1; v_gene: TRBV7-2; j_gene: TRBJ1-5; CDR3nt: TGTGCCAGCAGTTCAACCGGGACAGGCTGGTCCAATCAGCCCCAGCATTTT; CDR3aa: CASSSTGTGWSNQPQHF
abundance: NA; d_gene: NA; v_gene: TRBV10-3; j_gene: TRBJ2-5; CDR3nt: TGTGCCATCAGTGAGGGCAGGGAAGAGACCCAGTACTTC; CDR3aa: CAISEGREETQYF
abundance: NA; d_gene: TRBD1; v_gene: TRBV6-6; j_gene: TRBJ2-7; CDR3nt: TGTGCCACCGGACAGGGCGGCTACGAGCAGTACTTC; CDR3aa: CATGQGGYEQYF
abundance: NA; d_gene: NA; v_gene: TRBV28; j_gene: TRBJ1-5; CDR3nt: TGTGCCAGCAGTTCCCAAGGGACAAAATATCAGCCCCAGCATTTT; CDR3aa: CASSSQGTKYQPQHF
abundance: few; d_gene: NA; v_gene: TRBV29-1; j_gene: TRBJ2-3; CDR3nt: TGCAGCGTTGTGGGTCTACGCGCAGATACGCAGTATTTT; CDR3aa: CSVVGLRADTQYF
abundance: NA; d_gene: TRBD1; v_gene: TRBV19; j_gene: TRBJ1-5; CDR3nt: TGTGCCAGTAGCGAGGGGGCGGGGAATCAGCCCCAGCATTTT; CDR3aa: CASSEGAGNQPQHF
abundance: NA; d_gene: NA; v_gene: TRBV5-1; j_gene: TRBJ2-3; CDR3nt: TGCGCCAGCAGCTTCTCTGGAGATACGCAGTATTTT; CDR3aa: CASSFSGDTQYF
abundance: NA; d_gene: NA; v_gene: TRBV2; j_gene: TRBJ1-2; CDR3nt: TGTGCCAGCAGTGAAGCGTGGCAGGGTGGCGGCTACACCTTC; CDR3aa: CASSEAWQGGGYTF
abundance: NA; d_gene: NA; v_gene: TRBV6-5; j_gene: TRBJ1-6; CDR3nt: TGTGCCAGCAGCCGCTGGACAGATTCACCCCTCCACTTT; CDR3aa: CASSRWTDSPLHF
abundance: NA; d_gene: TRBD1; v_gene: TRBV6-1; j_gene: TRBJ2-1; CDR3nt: TGTGCCCTCCGGGACAGGGGGTACAATGAGCAGTTCTTC; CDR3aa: CALRDRGYNEQFF
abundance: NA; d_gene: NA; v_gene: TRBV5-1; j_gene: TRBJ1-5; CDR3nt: TGCGCCAGCAGCTTGGCCCCTCCAGGGATTGGCAATCAGCCCCAGCATTTT; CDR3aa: CASSLAPPGIGNQPQHF
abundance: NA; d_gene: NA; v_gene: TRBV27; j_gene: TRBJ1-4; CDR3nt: TGTGCCAGCAGTTCGGGTATGATTCATGAAAAACTGTTTTTT; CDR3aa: CASSSGMIHEKLFF
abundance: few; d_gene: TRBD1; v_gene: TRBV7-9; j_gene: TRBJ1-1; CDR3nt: TGTGCCAGCAGCGGTCCCGGGACAGGGATGGGCGCTGAAGCTTTCTTT; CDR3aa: CASSGPGTGMGAEAFF
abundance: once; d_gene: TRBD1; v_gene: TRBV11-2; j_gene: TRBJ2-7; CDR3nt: TGTGCCAGCAGCTTTGACAGGGAAGTCCAGCAGTACTTC; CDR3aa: CASSFDREVQQYF
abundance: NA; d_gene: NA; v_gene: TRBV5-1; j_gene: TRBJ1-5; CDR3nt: TGCGCCAGCAGCCTGTACAGCCCCGATCAGCCCCAGCATTTT; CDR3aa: CASSLYSPDQPQHF
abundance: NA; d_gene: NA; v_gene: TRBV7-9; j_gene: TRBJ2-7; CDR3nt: TGTGCCAGCAGCCCCAGTGGGGGACCCTACGAGCAGTACTTC; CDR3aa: CASSPSGGPYEQYF
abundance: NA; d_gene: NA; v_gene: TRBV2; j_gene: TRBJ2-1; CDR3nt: TGTGCCAGCAGGGGGGACGGAGACAATGAGCAGTTCTTC; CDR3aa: CASRGDGDNEQFF
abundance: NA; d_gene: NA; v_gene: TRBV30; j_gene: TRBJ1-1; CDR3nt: TGTGCCTGGAGTGGGGGGTCTGGTGGCACTGAAGCTTTCTTT; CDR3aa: CAWSGGSGGTEAFF
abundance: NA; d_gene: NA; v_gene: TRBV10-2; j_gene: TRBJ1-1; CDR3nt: TGCGCCAGCAGTGAGCAGGGGTTCGCCACTGAAGCTTTCTTT; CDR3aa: CASSEQGFATEAFF
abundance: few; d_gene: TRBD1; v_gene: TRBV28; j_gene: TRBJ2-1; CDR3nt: TGTGCCAGCAGCCTGACAGGGTCCTACAATGAGCAGTTCTTC; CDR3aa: CASSLTGSYNEQFF
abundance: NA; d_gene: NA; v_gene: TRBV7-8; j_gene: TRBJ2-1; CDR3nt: TGTGCCAGCAGCTTTCAAGCCGGGAGCAATGAGCAGTTCTTC; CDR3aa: CASSFQAGSNEQFF
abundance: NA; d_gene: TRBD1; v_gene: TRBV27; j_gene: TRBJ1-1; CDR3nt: TGTGCCAGCAGTTTATCCCCTCCGACAGGGTCTGAAGCTTTCTTT; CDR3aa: CASSLSPPTGSEAFF
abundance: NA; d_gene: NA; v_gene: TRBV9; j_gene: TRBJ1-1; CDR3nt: TGTGCCAGCAGCCCGGGACACCTGAACACTGAAGCTTTCTTT; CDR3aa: CASSPGHLNTEAFF
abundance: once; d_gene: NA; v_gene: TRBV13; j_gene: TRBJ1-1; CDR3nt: TGTGCCAGCAGCTTAGCGTGGGCAGGGGTAAACTCTGAAGCTTTCTTT; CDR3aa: CASSLAWAGVNSEAFF
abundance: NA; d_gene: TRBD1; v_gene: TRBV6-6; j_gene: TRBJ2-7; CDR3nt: TGTGCCAGCAGACAAACAGGGGTGCGGGACGAGCAGTACTTC; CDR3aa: CASRQTGVRDEQYF